The rows below give T cell receptor beta chains drawn from one sample of a study of T-cell reconstitution after alpha-beta-depleted transplantation in children. TCRdb called the PCR reads again in MiXCR, with one record for every CDR3 protein. The sample lists around 530,000 distinct CDR3 sequences, 30% to 35% occurring once. Here the sequenced sample was PBMCs from the stem cell graft donor, taken from the stem cell graft. Receptors originate from a human donor who donated a stem cell graft to a child with aplastic anemia. Each CDR3 is given with its conserved first and last residue. The D gene is left open where the match is weak. Not every row has a clone size; where given, it reads once, few, many or a size class.

CDR3nt: TGTGCCAGTAGGACCCAGGGATATTCACCCCTCCACTTT
CDR3aa: CASRTQGYSPLHF
j_gene: TRBJ1-6
abundance: -
v_gene: TRBV12-3/TRBV12-4
d_gene: -

CDR3nt: TGTGCCAGCAGTTATACAGGGGCCTTAAGCTCCTACAATGAGCAGTTCTTC
CDR3aa: CASSYTGALSSYNEQFF
j_gene: TRBJ2-1
abundance: -
v_gene: TRBV6-5
d_gene: TRBD1

CDR3nt: TGCAGTGCTAGAGATGGGGGGACCGGAGGGGAGACCCAGTACTTC
CDR3aa: CSARDGGTGGETQYF
j_gene: TRBJ2-5
abundance: -
v_gene: TRBV20-1
d_gene: -

CDR3nt: TGTGCCAGCAGTTACGCTGGGCCCCAGCATTTT
CDR3aa: CASSYAGPQHF
j_gene: TRBJ1-5
abundance: -
v_gene: TRBV6-2/TRBV6-3
d_gene: -

CDR3nt: TGTGCCAGCAGCCCGGGGGATAGTCCTGAAGCTTTCTTT
CDR3aa: CASSPGDSPEAFF
j_gene: TRBJ1-1
abundance: -
v_gene: TRBV7-6
d_gene: -

CDR3nt: TGTGCCAGCAGCAACGGACAGGGAGAAAGTGAGCAGTTCTTC
CDR3aa: CASSNGQGESEQFF
j_gene: TRBJ2-1
abundance: few
v_gene: TRBV3-1
d_gene: TRBD1

CDR3nt: TGTGCCAGTAGGGGGACAGGGAACACTGAAGCTTTCTTT
CDR3aa: CASRGTGNTEAFF
j_gene: TRBJ1-1
abundance: few
v_gene: TRBV19
d_gene: TRBD1

CDR3nt: TGTGCCAGCAGCAACGGACCGACCTACGAGCAGTACTTC
CDR3aa: CASSNGPTYEQYF
j_gene: TRBJ2-7
abundance: -
v_gene: TRBV7-9
d_gene: -

CDR3nt: TGTGCCAGCAGTTCCATTCGGACTAGCGGGAGAGTCAATGAGCAGTTCTTC
CDR3aa: CASSSIRTSGRVNEQFF
j_gene: TRBJ2-1
abundance: once
v_gene: TRBV6-2/TRBV6-3
d_gene: TRBD2

CDR3nt: TGCGCCAGCAGCTTGGCCTCTACTGACACTGAAGCTTTCTTT
CDR3aa: CASSLASTDTEAFF
j_gene: TRBJ1-1
abundance: -
v_gene: TRBV5-1
d_gene: -

CDR3nt: TGCAGCGTTGCTAATCGGGCGCTGGGAAATGAGCAGTTCTTC
CDR3aa: CSVANRALGNEQFF
j_gene: TRBJ2-1
abundance: -
v_gene: TRBV29-1
d_gene: -

CDR3nt: TGTGCCAGCAGGCAGGGGGAAGGGGGCTATGGCTACACCTTC
CDR3aa: CASRQGEGGYGYTF
j_gene: TRBJ1-2
abundance: -
v_gene: TRBV6-1
d_gene: TRBD1

CDR3nt: TGCAGTGATAGGACATCGTATGGCTACACCTTC
CDR3aa: CSDRTSYGYTF
j_gene: TRBJ1-2
abundance: few
v_gene: TRBV20-1
d_gene: -

CDR3nt: TGCGCCAGCAGCCAAGGCGTCCAGGGGCCCTACGAGCAGTACTTC
CDR3aa: CASSQGVQGPYEQYF
j_gene: TRBJ2-7
abundance: -
v_gene: TRBV4-3
d_gene: -

CDR3nt: TGTGCCAGCAGTTTAGAGGTTAGCGGGAGCTGGACCGGGGAGCTGTTTTTT
CDR3aa: CASSLEVSGSWTGELFF
j_gene: TRBJ2-2
abundance: few
v_gene: TRBV27
d_gene: TRBD2

CDR3nt: TGTGCCAGCAGCGCTTTAGACAGGACAGATACGCAGTATTTT
CDR3aa: CASSALDRTDTQYF
j_gene: TRBJ2-3
abundance: -
v_gene: TRBV9
d_gene: -

CDR3nt: TGCAGCGCCGGACAGGCTAGACAAGAGACCCAGTACTTC
CDR3aa: CSAGQARQETQYF
j_gene: TRBJ2-5
abundance: -
v_gene: TRBV29-1
d_gene: TRBD1

CDR3nt: TGTGCCAGCTCACGGGGGACTGCAAACTCTGGAAACACCATATATTTT
CDR3aa: CASSRGTANSGNTIYF
j_gene: TRBJ1-3
abundance: -
v_gene: TRBV18
d_gene: -

CDR3nt: TGTGCCAGCAGTCATAGCGGGAGCCCAGATACGCAGTATTTT
CDR3aa: CASSHSGSPDTQYF
j_gene: TRBJ2-3
abundance: -
v_gene: TRBV12-3/TRBV12-4
d_gene: TRBD2

CDR3nt: TGTGCCAGTAGTCCGGACAGGTTGGGAAGAAACACCATATATTTT
CDR3aa: CASSPDRLGRNTIYF
j_gene: TRBJ1-3
abundance: -
v_gene: TRBV19
d_gene: TRBD1

CDR3nt: TGTGCCAGCAGCTTCGTCGACGCGAACACTGAAGCTTTCTTT
CDR3aa: CASSFVDANTEAFF
j_gene: TRBJ1-1
abundance: -
v_gene: TRBV5-4
d_gene: -

CDR3nt: TGTGCCACCAGTGACCGGGGGGCAGAGACCCAGTACTTC
CDR3aa: CATSDRGAETQYF
j_gene: TRBJ2-5
abundance: few
v_gene: TRBV24-1
d_gene: -

CDR3nt: TGTGCCAGCAGTTTTCGTGCTAACTATGGCTACACCTTC
CDR3aa: CASSFRANYGYTF
j_gene: TRBJ1-2
abundance: few
v_gene: TRBV27
d_gene: -

CDR3nt: TGTGCCAGCATGGAGTACTCCTACAATGAGCAGTTCTTC
CDR3aa: CASMEYSYNEQFF
j_gene: TRBJ2-1
abundance: -
v_gene: TRBV11-2
d_gene: -

CDR3nt: TGTGCCAGCAGCCGTTTAAGCTCTGGGGCCAACGTCCTGACTTTC
CDR3aa: CASSRLSSGANVLTF
j_gene: TRBJ2-6
abundance: -
v_gene: TRBV28
d_gene: -

CDR3nt: TGTGCCAGCAGCTTGGAAGGGTGGGGAACCTCTGAAGCTTTCTTT
CDR3aa: CASSLEGWGTSEAFF
j_gene: TRBJ1-1
abundance: -
v_gene: TRBV5-5
d_gene: -

CDR3nt: TGTGCCACCGGGCCAGACTGGTCCCCCGGGGAGCTGTTTTTT
CDR3aa: CATGPDWSPGELFF
j_gene: TRBJ2-2
abundance: -
v_gene: TRBV24-1
d_gene: -

CDR3nt: TGCGCCAGCAGCTGGGAGGGGGACGAGCAGTACTTC
CDR3aa: CASSWEGDEQYF
j_gene: TRBJ2-7
abundance: -
v_gene: TRBV5-1
d_gene: -

CDR3nt: TGTGCCAGCAGCTTGGCCAGGCAGAAGAACACTGAAGCTTTCTTT
CDR3aa: CASSLARQKNTEAFF
j_gene: TRBJ1-1
abundance: -
v_gene: TRBV5-6
d_gene: -

CDR3nt: TGTGCCAGCAGTACCATCATGTACGAGCAGTACTTC
CDR3aa: CASSTIMYEQYF
j_gene: TRBJ2-7
abundance: -
v_gene: TRBV12-3/TRBV12-4
d_gene: -

CDR3nt: TGTGCCAGCAGCTTAAAGGGTCCTAGCAATCAGCCCCAGCATTTT
CDR3aa: CASSLKGPSNQPQHF
j_gene: TRBJ1-5
abundance: many
v_gene: TRBV7-2
d_gene: -

CDR3nt: TGCAGTGCTAGAGGCCCCACCGGGGAGCTGTTTTTT
CDR3aa: CSARGPTGELFF
j_gene: TRBJ2-2
abundance: -
v_gene: TRBV20-1
d_gene: -

CDR3nt: TGTGCCAGCAGTAGCTCTGGGGGGACCGGGGAGCTGTTTTTT
CDR3aa: CASSSSGGTGELFF
j_gene: TRBJ2-2
abundance: -
v_gene: TRBV28
d_gene: -

CDR3nt: TGTGCCAGCAGCTTAGCGGGACTAGCGGTGGGGGGCACAGATACGCAGTATTTT
CDR3aa: CASSLAGLAVGGTDTQYF
j_gene: TRBJ2-3
abundance: few
v_gene: TRBV7-2
d_gene: TRBD2

CDR3nt: TGTGCCAGCAGGCGGCTCAATGAGCAGTTCTTC
CDR3aa: CASRRLNEQFF
j_gene: TRBJ2-1
abundance: few
v_gene: TRBV6-5
d_gene: -

CDR3nt: TGTGCCAGCAGCCCGATAGAGAACAGGAATGAGCAGTTCTTC
CDR3aa: CASSPIENRNEQFF
j_gene: TRBJ2-1
abundance: few
v_gene: TRBV7-9
d_gene: -

CDR3nt: TGTGCCAGCAGCGTAGCCCAGCGGGCGACCGGGGAGCTGTTTTTT
CDR3aa: CASSVAQRATGELFF
j_gene: TRBJ2-2
abundance: -
v_gene: TRBV9
d_gene: -

CDR3nt: TGTGCCATCAGTGAGGACAAATACAATGAGCAGTTCTTC
CDR3aa: CAISEDKYNEQFF
j_gene: TRBJ2-1
abundance: -
v_gene: TRBV10-3
d_gene: -

CDR3nt: TGTGCCAGCTCACCTAACACAGGGAACTATGGCTACACCTTC
CDR3aa: CASSPNTGNYGYTF
j_gene: TRBJ1-2
abundance: few
v_gene: TRBV18
d_gene: -

CDR3nt: TGTGCCAGCAGTTTATTCGTGGTCAGCACAGATACGCAGTATTTT
CDR3aa: CASSLFVVSTDTQYF
j_gene: TRBJ2-3
abundance: -
v_gene: TRBV12-3/TRBV12-4
d_gene: -

CDR3nt: TGCAGCGTCGAGTATGGAGGCCCAGATACGCAGTATTTT
CDR3aa: CSVEYGGPDTQYF
j_gene: TRBJ2-3
abundance: -
v_gene: TRBV29-1
d_gene: -

CDR3nt: TGCAGTGCCTGGGACAGTGAAGCTTTCTTT
CDR3aa: CSAWDSEAFF
j_gene: TRBJ1-1
abundance: -
v_gene: TRBV20-1
d_gene: TRBD1

CDR3nt: TGTGCCACCCGGGGCGGGACCGGGGAGCTGTTTTTT
CDR3aa: CATRGGTGELFF
j_gene: TRBJ2-2
abundance: many
v_gene: TRBV12-3/TRBV12-4
d_gene: -

CDR3nt: TGTGCCAGCAGCTTAGAAGCCGACGCCGTCCGCCGAGAGACCCAGTACTTC
CDR3aa: CASSLEADAVRRETQYF
j_gene: TRBJ2-5
abundance: -
v_gene: TRBV13
d_gene: -

CDR3nt: TGTGCCAGCAGCTTGGTGGCGGGCAGCGGGGACGAGCAGTACTTC
CDR3aa: CASSLVAGSGDEQYF
j_gene: TRBJ2-7
abundance: few
v_gene: TRBV7-2
d_gene: TRBD2